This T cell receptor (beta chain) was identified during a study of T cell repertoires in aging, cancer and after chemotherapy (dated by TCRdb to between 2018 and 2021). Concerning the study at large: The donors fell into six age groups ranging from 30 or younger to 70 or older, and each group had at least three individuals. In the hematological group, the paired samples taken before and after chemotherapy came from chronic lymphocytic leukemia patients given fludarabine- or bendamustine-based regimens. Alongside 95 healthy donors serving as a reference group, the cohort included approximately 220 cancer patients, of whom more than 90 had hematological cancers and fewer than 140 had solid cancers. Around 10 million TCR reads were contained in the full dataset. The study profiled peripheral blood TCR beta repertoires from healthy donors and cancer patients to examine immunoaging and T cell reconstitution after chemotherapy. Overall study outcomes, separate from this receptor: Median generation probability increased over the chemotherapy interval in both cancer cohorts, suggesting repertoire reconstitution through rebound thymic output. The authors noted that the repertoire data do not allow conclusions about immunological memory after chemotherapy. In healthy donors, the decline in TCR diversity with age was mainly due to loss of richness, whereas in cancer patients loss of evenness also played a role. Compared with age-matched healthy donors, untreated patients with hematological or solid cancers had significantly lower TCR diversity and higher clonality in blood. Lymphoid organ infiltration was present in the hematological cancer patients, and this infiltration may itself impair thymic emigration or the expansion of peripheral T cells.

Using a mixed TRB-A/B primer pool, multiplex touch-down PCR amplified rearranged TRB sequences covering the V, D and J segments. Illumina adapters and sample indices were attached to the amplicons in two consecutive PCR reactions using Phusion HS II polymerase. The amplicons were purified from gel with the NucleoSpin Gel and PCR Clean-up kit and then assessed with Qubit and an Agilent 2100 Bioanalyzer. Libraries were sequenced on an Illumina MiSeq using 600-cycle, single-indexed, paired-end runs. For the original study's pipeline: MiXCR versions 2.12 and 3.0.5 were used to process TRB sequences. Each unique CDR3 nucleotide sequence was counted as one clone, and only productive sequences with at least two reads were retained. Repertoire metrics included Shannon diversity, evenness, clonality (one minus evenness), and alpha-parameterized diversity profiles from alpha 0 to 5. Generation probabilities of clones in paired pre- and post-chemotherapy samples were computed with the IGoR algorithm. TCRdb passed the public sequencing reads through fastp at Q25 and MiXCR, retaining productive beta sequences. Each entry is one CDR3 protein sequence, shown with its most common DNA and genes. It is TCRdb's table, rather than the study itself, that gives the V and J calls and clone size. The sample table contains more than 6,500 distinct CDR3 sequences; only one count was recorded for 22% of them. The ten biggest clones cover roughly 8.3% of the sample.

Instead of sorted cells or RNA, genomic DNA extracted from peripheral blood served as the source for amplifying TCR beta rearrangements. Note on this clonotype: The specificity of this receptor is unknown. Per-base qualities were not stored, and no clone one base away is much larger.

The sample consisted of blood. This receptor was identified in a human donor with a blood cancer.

The sequence in DNA is TGCGCCAGCAGCTTTACTAGCGGAACCAGGAATGAGCAGTTCTTC. It encodes CASSFTSGTRNEQFF. The chain employs TRBV5-1 and TRBJ2-1, with 8 central nucleotides matching TRBD2. Based on the germline V gene, the CDR1 and CDR2 sequences are SGHRS and YFSETQ. From V the trimming removes 2 bases and from J it removes 7 bases, while the gene matches leave 8 bases of the junction unaccounted for. Reading from cysteine to phenylalanine, the CDR3 counts 15 amino acids. Only CDR3 DNA is held: 45 bases, read in frame from base 1.